A single T cell receptor beta chain is shown here with its context. This CDR3 spans 16 amino acids. Germline loops: CDR1 MGHDK, CDR2 SYGVNS. V was shortened by 4 bases and J by 0 bases, with 13 bases between the two germline ends. This table comes from immunoSEQ multiplex PCR, and its TCRdb copy is limited to in-frame clones, with some not included. The data contain roughly 79,000 clones, more than 80% of them singletons. This entry comes from a study of control samples from healthy donors and cancer patients. The clonotype comes from a man aged 50 or older in good health. The sequenced sample consisted of blood. The chain has TRBV25-1 and TRBJ1-3; D unresolved. For the CDR3, the DNA is TGTGCCAGCAGTGCCGTGACCGACCGCTCTGGAAACACCATATATTTT. This sequence encodes CASSAVTDRSGNTIYF.